The sequence of this TCR beta chain was determined in a study of identical twins. This CDR3 contains 14 residues. V was pared by 7 bases and J by 4 bases, with 17 bases between. Looked up from germline, CDR1 is DFQATT and CDR2 is SNEGSKA (reference sequence). General observations from the study: It was out-of-frame TCR alpha sharing in monozygotic twins that models underestimated.

Concerning this clonotype: What it binds is unknown.

Template switching added a universal primer site; cDNA carried unique molecular identifiers. MiXCR was run by TCRdb on the 5' RACE reads, yielding one entry per CDR3 protein. This table holds 300,000 to 400,000 distinct CDR3 sequences, 12% found once. This same sample was also part of a study on yellow fever vaccine responses in identical twins.

The chain links TRBV20-1 to TRBJ2-1; D uncertain. The sequence came from a young woman in good health. Sequenced input: CD8+ T cells sorted from blood. The CDR3, as DNA: TGCAGTGTCCCCGATGATAACTCTTACAATGAGCAGTTCTTC. Translation gives CSVPDDNSYNEQFF.